The 9 T cell receptor beta chains below come from one sample, sequenced in a study of control samples from healthy donors and cancer patients. Some clones are missing from TCRdb's copy, which holds only in-frame ones; the method was immunoSEQ multiplex PCR. Here the sample spans under 150,000 clones, about nine tenths being singletons. The sequenced material came from blood. Every receptor here comes from a man between 25 and 39 years old in good health.

The CDR3 nucleotides are TGTGCCAGCAGAGTCGACAGCAACTATGGCTACACCTTC. Its protein is CASRVDSNYGYTF. V gene TRBV6-5 combines with J gene TRBJ1-2; D perhaps matches TRBD1 (5 bases). Germline V lookup: CDR1 MNHEY, CDR2 SVGAGI. The V end was cut by 6 bases, the J end by 2 bases, with 10 bases between. This CDR3 comprises 13 residues.

The rearrangement uses TRBV4-3 and TRBJ1-4; D might be TRBD1 (5 bases). The CDR3 runs to 15 residues. Germline CDR1 is LGHNA and CDR2 is YSLEER. Trimming cost V 1 base and J 3 bases, with 9 bases left between them. CDR3 in amino acids: CASSQAGTANEKLFF. The CDR3 DNA follows: TGCGCCAGCAGCCAAGCCGGGACGGCTAATGAAAAACTGTTTTTT.

The chain is built from TRBV11-2 and TRBJ1-3; D is possibly TRBD1 (5 bases). Trimming took off 7 bases at V and 2 bases at J, with 9 bases between the two ends. The length of the CDR3 is 13 residues. The germline V gene encodes CDR1 SGHAT and CDR2 FQNNGV. CDR3 bases: TGTGCCAGCACCCCGGGGCCTGGAAACACCATATATTTT. Translated, it gives CASTPGPGNTIYF.

This clone was recorded only once. The chain employs TRBV18 and TRBJ1-5, with D unclear. The CDR3 totals 14 residues. Germline V lookup: CDR1 KGHSH, CDR2 LQKENI. Trimming took off 3 bases at V and 0 bases at J, with 6 bases between the two ends. CDR3 amino acids: CASSPGISNQPQHF. In DNA form, the CDR3 reads TGTGCCAGCTCACCCGGGATTAGCAATCAGCCCCAGCATTTT.

The table lists this clone with a few counts. The chain employs TRBV7-8 and TRBJ2-1; D is unresolved. V was cut by 4 bases and J by 1 base, with 8 bases left in between. The length of the CDR3 is 14 residues. Germline V gene sequence: CDR1 SGHVS, CDR2 FQNEAQ. CDR3 nucleotide sequence: TGTGCCAGCAGCTCAACTTCATCCTACAATGAGCAGTTCTTC. Translating it yields CASSSTSSYNEQFF. Variable domain in full (rest from reference TRBV7-8 and TRBJ2-1): GAGVSQSPRYKVAKRGQDVALRCDPISGHVSLFWYQQALGQGPEFLTYFQNEAQLDKSGLPSDRFFAERPEGSVSTLKIQRTQQEDSAVYLCASSSTSSYNEQFFGPGTRLTVL.

The CDR3 DNA is TGTGCCAGCATCGGGTCGAGCACTGAAGCTTTCTTT. Its translation: CASIGSSTEAFF. The chain employs TRBV6-5 and TRBJ1-1; no reliable D call. The CDR3 totals 12 residues. The germline V gene has CDR1 MNHEY and CDR2 SVGAGI. V gave up 7 bases and J gave up 4 bases, with 10 bases separating them.

The chain recombines TRBV19 with TRBJ2-4; D unresolved. CDR1 and CDR2 (germline): LNHDA, SQIVND (reference sequence). The V end lost 3 bases, the J end lost 0 bases, and 6 bases lay between the germline ends. The CDR3 is 14 amino acids. In DNA form, the CDR3 reads TGTGCCAGTAGTATTGGGTTAGCCAAAAACATTCAGTACTTC. Translating gives CASSIGLAKNIQYF.

The genes are TRBV3-1 (or the pseudogene TRBV3-2) and TRBJ1-2; no clear D. This CDR3 has 17 amino acids. CDR1 is LGHDT and CDR2 is YNNKEL in the germline V gene (reference sequence). V was trimmed by 0 bases and J by 7 bases, leaving 21 bases between them. This CDR3 reads CASSQDSSGRRSGGYTF. The CDR3, as DNA: TGTGCCAGCAGCCAAGACTCCAGCGGACGGCGGTCGGGTGGCTACACCTTC.

The chain has TRBV27 and TRBJ2-7; 11 bases line up with TRBD1. The CDR3 contains 18 residues. Germline trimming cut 2 bases from V and 0 bases from J; bases unmatched to any gene: 9. Germline V gene sequence: CDR1 MNHEY, CDR2 SMNVEV (reference sequence). The CDR3 region has the DNA TGTGCCAGCAGTTTAAGGGGGACAGGGGGGGGGAGCTCCTACGAGCAGTACTTC. Translating gives CASSLRGTGGGSSYEQYF.